A selection of T cell receptor beta chains follows, all from one sample in a study of blood T cell repertoires in COVID-19. Repertoires were generated with immunoSEQ multiplex PCR, while TCRdb's copy carries only in-frame clones and drops some. The sample comprises about 220,000 clones, 82% of which are singletons, and around 3.5% rests with the top ten. The material sequenced was peripheral blood. The source of these receptors is a woman of 80 years or more with acute or convalescent COVID-19. Each CDR3 is given with its conserved first and last residue. The order of the fields is V gene, clone size, CDR3 protein. Only some rows state a clone size, as once, few, many or a class for expanded clones.

V gene: TRBV3-1/TRBV3-2; clone size: NA; CDR3 protein: CASSRWDRGLLGEQYF
V gene: TRBV9; clone size: NA; CDR3 protein: CASGGADTQYF
V gene: TRBV7-2; clone size: NA; CDR3 protein: CASTTVALIYNSPLHF
V gene: TRBV23-1; clone size: NA; CDR3 protein: CASSQTSPRGGNTEAFF
V gene: TRBV6-1; clone size: NA; CDR3 protein: CASSAKTPNSNQPQHF
V gene: TRBV24-1; clone size: NA; CDR3 protein: CATSPGTGVLYQPQHF
V gene: TRBV7-3; clone size: once; CDR3 protein: CASSAPGTVYGYTF
V gene: TRBV11-2; clone size: NA; CDR3 protein: CASSLSLPMTWSGELFF
V gene: TRBV5-1; clone size: NA; CDR3 protein: CASSLEVVTGNSPLHF
V gene: TRBV5-8; clone size: NA; CDR3 protein: CASSLNRGNEQFF
V gene: TRBV19; clone size: NA; CDR3 protein: CASSATGVGGISPLHF
V gene: TRBV5-6; clone size: NA; CDR3 protein: CASSPDYTSSYNEQFF
V gene: TRBV7-9; clone size: once; CDR3 protein: CASSLPVARPYNEQFF
V gene: TRBV19; clone size: NA; CDR3 protein: CASSNFPGDNEQFF
V gene: TRBV4-1; clone size: few; CDR3 protein: CASSQATSGATYNEQFF
V gene: TRBV18; clone size: NA; CDR3 protein: CASSPNQGWHEQYF
V gene: TRBV9; clone size: NA; CDR3 protein: CASSVSGGPEAFF
V gene: TRBV12-3/TRBV12-4; clone size: NA; CDR3 protein: CASSFSRGYGYTF
V gene: TRBV2; clone size: few; CDR3 protein: CASGTGGLRYNSPLHF
V gene: TRBV11-3; clone size: NA; CDR3 protein: CASSLDWAGADTQYF
V gene: TRBV5-1; clone size: NA; CDR3 protein: CASSFWDRRGETQYF
V gene: TRBV28; clone size: many; CDR3 protein: CASKLDQGGSYEQYF
V gene: TRBV3-1/TRBV3-2; clone size: once; CDR3 protein: CASSQVLNQPQHF
V gene: TRBV13; clone size: NA; CDR3 protein: CASSPTVGQGRYEQYF
V gene: TRBV18; clone size: NA; CDR3 protein: CASSPLQGRGTGELFF
V gene: TRBV12-3/TRBV12-4; clone size: NA; CDR3 protein: CASRVQGRETQYF
V gene: TRBV19; clone size: NA; CDR3 protein: CASTPFLRGLKTSNYGYTF
V gene: TRBV6-5; clone size: NA; CDR3 protein: CASSYVAGNQPQHF
V gene: TRBV7-3; clone size: NA; CDR3 protein: CASSLRSPSGGETQYF
V gene: TRBV4-1; clone size: NA; CDR3 protein: CASSQDLTGREQFF
V gene: TRBV2; clone size: NA; CDR3 protein: CASRVLAGATDTQYF
V gene: TRBV6-5; clone size: NA; CDR3 protein: CASSDGGSGYTF
V gene: TRBV6-5; clone size: NA; CDR3 protein: CASKAGSSDTQYF
V gene: TRBV7-9; clone size: NA; CDR3 protein: CASSLSTGTGSGYTF
V gene: TRBV1; clone size: NA; CDR3 protein: CTSSQRTGGSPPNTEAFF
V gene: TRBV6-6; clone size: once; CDR3 protein: CASSTIGGGYTF
V gene: TRBV5-4; clone size: NA; CDR3 protein: CASSLDSSYGYTF
V gene: TRBV9; clone size: NA; CDR3 protein: CASSEKGDRVMTEAFF
V gene: TRBV5-5; clone size: NA; CDR3 protein: CASSLVGTRAVYEQYF
V gene: TRBV6-5; clone size: once; CDR3 protein: CAVHSGGLGNEQFF
V gene: TRBV7-9; clone size: once; CDR3 protein: CASSFLAGAYNEQFF
V gene: TRBV19; clone size: NA; CDR3 protein: CASSVGTGASNIQYF
V gene: TRBV6-4; clone size: NA; CDR3 protein: CASSESVSSYNEQFF
V gene: TRBV7-3; clone size: NA; CDR3 protein: CASSLSGPGDYGYTF
V gene: TRBV24-1; clone size: once; CDR3 protein: CATSDRDRGHSGYTF
V gene: TRBV29-1; clone size: NA; CDR3 protein: CSVEEAAEAFF
V gene: TRBV20-1; clone size: NA; CDR3 protein: CSARLTDTQYF
V gene: TRBV4-1; clone size: NA; CDR3 protein: CASSISTSGYTQYF
V gene: TRBV12-3/TRBV12-4; clone size: NA; CDR3 protein: CASSLRAGLEAFF
V gene: TRBV3-1/TRBV3-2; clone size: few; CDR3 protein: CASSQGTGLHNEQFF
V gene: TRBV7-3; clone size: NA; CDR3 protein: CASSITGGGTDTQYF